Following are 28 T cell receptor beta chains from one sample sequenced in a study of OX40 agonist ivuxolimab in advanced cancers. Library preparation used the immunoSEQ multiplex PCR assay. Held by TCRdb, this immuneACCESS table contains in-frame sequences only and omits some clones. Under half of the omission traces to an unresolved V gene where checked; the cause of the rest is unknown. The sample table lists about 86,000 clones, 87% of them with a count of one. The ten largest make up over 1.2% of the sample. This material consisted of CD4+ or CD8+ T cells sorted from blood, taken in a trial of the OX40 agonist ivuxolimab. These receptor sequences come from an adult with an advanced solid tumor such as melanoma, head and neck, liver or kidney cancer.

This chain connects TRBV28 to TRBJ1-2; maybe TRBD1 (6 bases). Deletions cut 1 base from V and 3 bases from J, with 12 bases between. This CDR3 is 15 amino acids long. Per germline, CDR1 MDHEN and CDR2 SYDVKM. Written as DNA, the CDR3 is TGTGCCAGCAGTTTATCGGGGGGCGCCCACTATGGCTACACCTTC. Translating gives CASSLSGGAHYGYTF.

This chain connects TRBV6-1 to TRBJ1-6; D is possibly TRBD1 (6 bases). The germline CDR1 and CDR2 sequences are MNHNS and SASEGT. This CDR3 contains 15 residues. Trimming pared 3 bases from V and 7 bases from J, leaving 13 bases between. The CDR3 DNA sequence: TGTGCCAGCAGTGAGTTGTGGGGGCGAAATTCACCCCTCCACTTT. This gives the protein CASSELWGRNSPLHF.

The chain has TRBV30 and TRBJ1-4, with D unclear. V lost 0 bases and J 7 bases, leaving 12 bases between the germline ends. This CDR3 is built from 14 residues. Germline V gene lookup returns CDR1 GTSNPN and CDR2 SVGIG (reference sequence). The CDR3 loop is CAWSVLPRGEKLFF. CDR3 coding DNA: TGTGCCTGGAGTGTACTACCGCGGGGTGAAAAACTGTTTTTT.

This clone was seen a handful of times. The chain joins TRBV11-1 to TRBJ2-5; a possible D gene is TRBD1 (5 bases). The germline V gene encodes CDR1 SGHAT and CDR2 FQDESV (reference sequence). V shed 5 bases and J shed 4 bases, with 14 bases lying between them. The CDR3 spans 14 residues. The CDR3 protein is CASSPRVNPETQYF. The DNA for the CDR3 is TGTGCCAGCAGCCCCAGGGTAAACCCAGAGACCCAGTACTTC.

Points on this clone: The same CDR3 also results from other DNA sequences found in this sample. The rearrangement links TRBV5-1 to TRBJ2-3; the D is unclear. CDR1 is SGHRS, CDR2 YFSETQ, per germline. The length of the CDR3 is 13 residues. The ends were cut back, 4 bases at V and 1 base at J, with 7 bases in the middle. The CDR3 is CASSRGGTDTQYF. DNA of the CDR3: TGCGCCAGCAGCAGAGGCGGCACAGATACGCAGTATTTT.

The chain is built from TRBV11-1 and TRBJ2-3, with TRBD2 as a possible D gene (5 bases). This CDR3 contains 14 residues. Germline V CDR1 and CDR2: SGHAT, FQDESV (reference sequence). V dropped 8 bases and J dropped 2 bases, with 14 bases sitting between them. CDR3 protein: CASRELFSTDTQYF. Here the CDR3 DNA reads TGTGCCAGCCGGGAACTATTCTCCACAGATACGCAGTATTTT.

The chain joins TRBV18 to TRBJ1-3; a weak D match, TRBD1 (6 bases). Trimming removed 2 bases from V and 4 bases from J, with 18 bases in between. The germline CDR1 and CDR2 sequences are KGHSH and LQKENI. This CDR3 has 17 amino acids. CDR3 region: CASSPNPGAGSGNTIYF. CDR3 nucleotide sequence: TGTGCCAGCTCACCAAATCCAGGGGCAGGGTCCGGAAACACCATATATTTT.

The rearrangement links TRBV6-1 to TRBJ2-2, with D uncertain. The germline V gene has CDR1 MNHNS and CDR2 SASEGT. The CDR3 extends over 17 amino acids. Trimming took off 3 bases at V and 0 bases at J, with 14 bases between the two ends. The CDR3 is CASSDRAIQTNTGELFF. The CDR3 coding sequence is TGTGCCAGCAGTGACCGGGCCATTCAAACGAACACCGGGGAGCTGTTTTTT.

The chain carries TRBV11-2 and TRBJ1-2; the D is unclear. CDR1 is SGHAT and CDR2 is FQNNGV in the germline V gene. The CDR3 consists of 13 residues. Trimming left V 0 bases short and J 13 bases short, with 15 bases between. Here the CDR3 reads CASSLDSFGGVTF. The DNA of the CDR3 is TGTGCCAGCAGCTTAGATTCGTTCGGTGGCGTCACCTTC.

CDR3 protein: CASSLGFPNREQYF. CDR3 DNA: TGTGCCAGCAGCTTGGGCTTTCCGAATCGCGAGCAGTACTTC. This sequence joins TRBV5-4 and TRBJ2-7, with no clear D. Deletions cut 0 bases from V and 6 bases from J, with 13 bases between. This CDR3 is built from 14 residues. Per germline, CDR1 SGHNT and CDR2 YYREEE (reference sequence).

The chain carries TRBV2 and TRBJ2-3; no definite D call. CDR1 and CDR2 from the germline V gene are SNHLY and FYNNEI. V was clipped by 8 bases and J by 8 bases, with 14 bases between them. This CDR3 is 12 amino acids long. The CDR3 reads CASGLAPGTQYF. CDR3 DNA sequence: TGTGCCAGCGGCTTAGCCCCGGGTACGCAGTATTTT.

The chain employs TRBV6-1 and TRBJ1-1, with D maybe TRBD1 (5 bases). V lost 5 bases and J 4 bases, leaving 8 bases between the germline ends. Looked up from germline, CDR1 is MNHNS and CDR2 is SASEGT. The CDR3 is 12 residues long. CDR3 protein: CASSYGGTEAFF. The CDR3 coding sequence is TGTGCCAGCAGTTATGGGGGCACTGAAGCTTTCTTT.

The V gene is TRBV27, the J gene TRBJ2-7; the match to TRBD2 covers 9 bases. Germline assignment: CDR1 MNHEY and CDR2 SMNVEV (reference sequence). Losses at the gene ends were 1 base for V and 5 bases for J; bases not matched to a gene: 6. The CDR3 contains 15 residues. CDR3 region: CASSLFRVAGDEQYF. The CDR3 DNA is TGTGCCAGCAGTTTATTCAGGGTAGCGGGAGACGAGCAGTACTTC.

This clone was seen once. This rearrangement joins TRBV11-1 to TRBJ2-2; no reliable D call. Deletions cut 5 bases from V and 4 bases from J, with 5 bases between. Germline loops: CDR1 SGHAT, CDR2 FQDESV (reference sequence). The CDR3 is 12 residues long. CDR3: CASSPPTGELFF. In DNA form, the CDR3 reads TGTGCCAGCAGCCCCCCCACCGGGGAGCTGTTTTTT.

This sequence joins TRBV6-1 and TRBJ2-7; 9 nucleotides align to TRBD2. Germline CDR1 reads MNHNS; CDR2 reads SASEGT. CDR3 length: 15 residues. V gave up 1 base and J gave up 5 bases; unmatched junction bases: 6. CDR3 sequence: CASSEVLAGRDEQYF. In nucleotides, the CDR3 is TGTGCCAGCAGTGAAGTTCTAGCGGGAAGGGACGAGCAGTACTTC.

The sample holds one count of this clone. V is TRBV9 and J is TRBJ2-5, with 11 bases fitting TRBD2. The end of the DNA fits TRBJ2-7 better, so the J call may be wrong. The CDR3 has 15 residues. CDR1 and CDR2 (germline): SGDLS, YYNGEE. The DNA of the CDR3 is TGTGCCAGCAGCATACGTAGCGGGAGGGATTTCGAGCAGTACTTC. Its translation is CASSIRSGRDFEQYF.

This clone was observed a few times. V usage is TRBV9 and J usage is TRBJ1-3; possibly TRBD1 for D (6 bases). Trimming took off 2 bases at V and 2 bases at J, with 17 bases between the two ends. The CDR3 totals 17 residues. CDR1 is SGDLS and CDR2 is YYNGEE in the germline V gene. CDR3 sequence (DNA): TGTGCCAGCAGCGTTACTCAAGGAGGGGGTGCTGGAAACACCATATATTTT. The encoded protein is CASSVTQGGGAGNTIYF.

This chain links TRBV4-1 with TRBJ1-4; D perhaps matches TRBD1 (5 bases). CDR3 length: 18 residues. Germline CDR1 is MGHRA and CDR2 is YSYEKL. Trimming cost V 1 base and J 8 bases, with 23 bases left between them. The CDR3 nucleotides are TGCGCCAGCAGCCAAGGTCGAACCCGAGGGCAGGGTGGAGAAAAACTGTTTTTT. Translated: CASSQGRTRGQGGEKLFF.

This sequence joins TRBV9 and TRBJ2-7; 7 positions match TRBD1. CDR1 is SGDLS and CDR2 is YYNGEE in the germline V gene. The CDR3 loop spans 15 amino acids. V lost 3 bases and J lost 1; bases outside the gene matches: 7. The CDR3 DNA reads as TGTGCCAGCAGCGCCCGGGACAGCGAATCCTACGAGCAGTACTTC. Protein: CASSARDSESYEQYF.

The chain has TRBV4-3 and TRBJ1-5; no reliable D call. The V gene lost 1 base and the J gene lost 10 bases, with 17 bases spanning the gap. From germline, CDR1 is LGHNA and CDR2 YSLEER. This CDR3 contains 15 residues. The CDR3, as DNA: TGCGCCAGCAGCCAAGTCCGCACCCTCCAAGGACCCCAGCATTTT. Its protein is CASSQVRTLQGPQHF.

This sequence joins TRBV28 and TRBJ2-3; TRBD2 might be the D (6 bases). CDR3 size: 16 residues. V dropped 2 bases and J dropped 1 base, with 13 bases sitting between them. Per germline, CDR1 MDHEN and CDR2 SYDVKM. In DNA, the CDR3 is TGTGCCAGCAGTTTAATATTACTAGCAGGCACAGATACGCAGTATTTT. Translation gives CASSLILLAGTDTQYF.

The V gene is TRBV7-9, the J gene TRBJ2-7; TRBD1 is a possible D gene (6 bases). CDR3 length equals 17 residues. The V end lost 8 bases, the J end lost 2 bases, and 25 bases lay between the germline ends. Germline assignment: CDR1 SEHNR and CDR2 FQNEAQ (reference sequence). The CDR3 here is CASGFYMGAGDPYEQYF. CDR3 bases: TGTGCCAGCGGATTTTATATGGGGGCAGGGGACCCCTACGAGCAGTACTTC. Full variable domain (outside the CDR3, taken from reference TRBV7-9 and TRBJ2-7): DTGVSQNPRHKITKRGQNVTFRCDPISEHNRLYWYRQTLGQGPEFLTYFQNEAQLEKSRLLSDRFSAERPKGSFSTLEIQRTEQGDSAMYLCASGFYMGAGDPYEQYFGPGTRLTVT.

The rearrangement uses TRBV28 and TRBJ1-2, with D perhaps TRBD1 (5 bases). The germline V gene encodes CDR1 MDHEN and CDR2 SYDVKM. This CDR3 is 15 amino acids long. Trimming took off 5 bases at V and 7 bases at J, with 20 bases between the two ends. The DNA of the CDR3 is TGTGCCAGCAGTCCCCTCTCCCGGGGCGCAGGTGGCTACACCTTC. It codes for CASSPLSRGAGGYTF.

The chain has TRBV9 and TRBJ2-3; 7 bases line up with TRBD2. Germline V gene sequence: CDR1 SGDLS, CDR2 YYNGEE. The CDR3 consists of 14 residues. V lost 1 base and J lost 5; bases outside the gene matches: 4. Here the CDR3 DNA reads TGTGCCAGCAGCGTATCGGGGGGTAGAGATACGCAGTATTTT. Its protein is CASSVSGGRDTQYF.

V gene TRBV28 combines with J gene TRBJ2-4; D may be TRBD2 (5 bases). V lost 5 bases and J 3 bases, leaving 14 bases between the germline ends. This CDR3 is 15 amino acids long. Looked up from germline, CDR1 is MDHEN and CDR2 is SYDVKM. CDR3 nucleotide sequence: TGTGCCAGCAGTCCTCTAATTGGAGGCAAAAACATTCAGTACTTC. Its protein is CASSPLIGGKNIQYF.

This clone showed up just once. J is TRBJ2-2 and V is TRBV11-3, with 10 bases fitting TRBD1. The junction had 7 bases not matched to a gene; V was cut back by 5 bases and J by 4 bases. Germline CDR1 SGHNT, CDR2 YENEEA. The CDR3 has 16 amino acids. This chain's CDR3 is CASSPGTGVGTGELFF. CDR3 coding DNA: TGTGCCAGCAGCCCTGGGACAGGGGTGGGCACCGGGGAGCTGTTTTTT.

The CDR3 sequence is CASSLFGRGTGELFF. The CDR3 DNA is TGTGCCAGCAGCTTGTTCGGCAGAGGCACCGGGGAGCTGTTTTTT. The genes are TRBV7-2 and TRBJ2-2; D unclear. Germline CDR1 and CDR2: SGHTA and FQGNSA. V shed 3 bases and J shed 4 bases, with 12 bases lying between them. This CDR3 is 15 amino acids long. The full variable domain, with the rest looked up from reference TRBV7-2 and TRBJ2-2, is GAGVSQSPSNKVTEKGKDVELRCDPISGHTALYWYRQSLGQGLEFLIYFQGNSAPDKSGLPSDRFSAERTGGSVSTLTIQRTQQEDSAVYLCASSLFGRGTGELFFGEGSRLTVL.

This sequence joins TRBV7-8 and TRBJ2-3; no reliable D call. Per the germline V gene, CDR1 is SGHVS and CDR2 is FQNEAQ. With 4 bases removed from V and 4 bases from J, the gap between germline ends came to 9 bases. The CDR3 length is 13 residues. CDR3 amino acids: CASSWRQADTQYF. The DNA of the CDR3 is TGTGCCAGCAGCTGGAGACAAGCAGATACGCAGTATTTT.